Sequencing of this T cell receptor (beta chain) was carried out in a study of human T cells and chemical hapten exposure. Findings and limits, study-wide: Having alopecia, donors may respond immunologically unlike healthy people. Once DPC sensitization occurred, TCRs above 1 in 1000 frequency showed no change.

About this clonotype: Its specificity is not known.

TCRdb recomputed calls from the RACE reads with MiXCR, one row per CDR3 protein. Found here are fewer than 150,000 distinct CDR3 sequences, about an eighth of them singletons; the top ten hold around 0.84%. Time point indicated: patch test 1, 2 weeks after DPC sensitization. Treatment here: therapeutic diphenylcyclopropenone sensitization with weekly scalp DPC. Each donor was an alopecia patient between 18 and 70 years of age who qualified for DPC. The CDR3 spans 15 residues. Germline V lookup: CDR1 SQVTM, CDR2 ANQGSEA. J gave up 6 bases and V 1 base, and 7 bases lay outside the gene matches. The source was whole blood, collected in connection with sensitization to the hapten diphenylcyclopropenone (DPC). J is TRBJ2-1 and V is TRBV29-1; 9 nucleotides line up with TRBD1. This clonotype originated in a man younger than 30 with alopecia areata. Some clones in this sample may be carry-over from other donors' samples. CDR3 loop: CSVEGGTGPSNEQFF. CDR3 in DNA: TGCAGCGTTGAAGGCGGGACAGGGCCCTCCAATGAGCAGTTCTTC.